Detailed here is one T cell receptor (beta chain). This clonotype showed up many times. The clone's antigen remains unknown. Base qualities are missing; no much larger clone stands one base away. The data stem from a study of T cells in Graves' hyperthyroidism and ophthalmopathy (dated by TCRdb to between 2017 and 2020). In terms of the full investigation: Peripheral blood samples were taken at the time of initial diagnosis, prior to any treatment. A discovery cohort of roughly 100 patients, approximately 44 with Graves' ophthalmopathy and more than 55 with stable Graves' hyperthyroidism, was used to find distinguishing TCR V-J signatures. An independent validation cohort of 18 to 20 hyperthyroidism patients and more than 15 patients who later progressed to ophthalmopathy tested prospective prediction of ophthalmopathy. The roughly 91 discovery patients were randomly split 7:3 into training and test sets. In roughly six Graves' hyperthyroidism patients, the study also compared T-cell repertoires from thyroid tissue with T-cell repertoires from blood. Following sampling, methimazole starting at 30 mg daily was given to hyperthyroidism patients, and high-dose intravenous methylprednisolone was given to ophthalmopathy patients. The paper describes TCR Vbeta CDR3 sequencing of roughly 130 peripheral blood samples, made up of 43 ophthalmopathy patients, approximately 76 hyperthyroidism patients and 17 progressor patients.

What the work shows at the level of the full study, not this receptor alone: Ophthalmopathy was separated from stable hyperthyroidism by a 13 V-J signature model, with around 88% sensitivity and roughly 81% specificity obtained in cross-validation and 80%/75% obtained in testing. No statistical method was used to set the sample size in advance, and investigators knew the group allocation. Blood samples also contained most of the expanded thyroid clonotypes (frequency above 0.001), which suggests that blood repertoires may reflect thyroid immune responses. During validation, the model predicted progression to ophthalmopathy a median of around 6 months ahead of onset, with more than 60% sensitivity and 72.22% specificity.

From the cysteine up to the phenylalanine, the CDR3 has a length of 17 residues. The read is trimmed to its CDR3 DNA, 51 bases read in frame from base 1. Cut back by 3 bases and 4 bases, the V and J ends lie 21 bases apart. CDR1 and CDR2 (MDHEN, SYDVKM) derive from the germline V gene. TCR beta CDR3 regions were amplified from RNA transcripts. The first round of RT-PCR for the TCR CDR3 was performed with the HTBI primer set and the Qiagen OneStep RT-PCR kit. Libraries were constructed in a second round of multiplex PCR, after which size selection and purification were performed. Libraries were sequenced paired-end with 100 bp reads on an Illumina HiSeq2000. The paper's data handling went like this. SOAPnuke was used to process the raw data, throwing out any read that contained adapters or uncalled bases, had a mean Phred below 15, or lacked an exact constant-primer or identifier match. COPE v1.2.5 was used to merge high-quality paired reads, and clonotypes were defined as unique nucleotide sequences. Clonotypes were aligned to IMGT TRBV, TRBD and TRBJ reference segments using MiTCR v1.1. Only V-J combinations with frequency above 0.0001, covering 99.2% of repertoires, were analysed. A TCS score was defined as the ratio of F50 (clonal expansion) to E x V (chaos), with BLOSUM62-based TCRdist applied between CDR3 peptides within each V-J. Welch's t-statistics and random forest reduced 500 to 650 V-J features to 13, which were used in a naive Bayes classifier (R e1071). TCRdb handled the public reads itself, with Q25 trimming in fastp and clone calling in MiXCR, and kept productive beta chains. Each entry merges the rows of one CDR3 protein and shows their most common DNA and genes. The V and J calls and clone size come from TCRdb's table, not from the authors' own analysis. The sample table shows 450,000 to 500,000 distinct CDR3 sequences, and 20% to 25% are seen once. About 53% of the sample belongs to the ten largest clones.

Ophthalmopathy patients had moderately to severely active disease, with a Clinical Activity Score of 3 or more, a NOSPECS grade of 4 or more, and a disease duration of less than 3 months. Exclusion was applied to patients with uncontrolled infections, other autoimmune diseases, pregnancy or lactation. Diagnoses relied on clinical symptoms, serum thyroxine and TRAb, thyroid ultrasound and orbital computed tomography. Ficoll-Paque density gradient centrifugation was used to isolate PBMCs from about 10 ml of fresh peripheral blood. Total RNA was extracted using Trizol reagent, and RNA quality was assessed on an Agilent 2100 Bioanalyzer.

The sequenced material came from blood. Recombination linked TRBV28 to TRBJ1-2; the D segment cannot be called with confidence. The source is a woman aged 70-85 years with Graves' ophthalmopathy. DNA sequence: TGTGCCAGCAGTTTCGGCGACCTCAGGACCTCCTCCTATGGCTACACCTTC. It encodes CASSFGDLRTSSYGYTF.